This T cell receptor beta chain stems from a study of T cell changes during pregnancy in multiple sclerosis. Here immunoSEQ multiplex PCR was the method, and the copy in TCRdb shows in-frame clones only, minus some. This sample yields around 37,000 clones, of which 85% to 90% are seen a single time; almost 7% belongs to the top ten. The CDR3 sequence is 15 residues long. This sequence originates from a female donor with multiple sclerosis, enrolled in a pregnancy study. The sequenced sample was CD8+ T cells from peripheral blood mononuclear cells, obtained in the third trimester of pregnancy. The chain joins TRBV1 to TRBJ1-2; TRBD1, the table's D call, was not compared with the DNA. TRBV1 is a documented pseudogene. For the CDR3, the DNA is TGCACCAGCAGCCATAAACCGGGACAGATCTATGGCTACACCTTC. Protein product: CTSSHKPGQIYGYTF.